This T cell receptor (beta chain) appears in the sequencing data of a study of cytomegalovirus exposure and HLA in healthy donors. This CDR3 region has 11 residues. The ends were cut back, 8 bases at V and 4 bases at J, with 9 bases in the middle. Germline V CDR1 and CDR2: SNHLY, FYNNEI. The PCR was carried out with 60 Vbeta primers and 13 Jbeta primers. TCRdb's table, derived via immunoSEQ multiplex PCR, lists solely in-frame clones and lacks some. The profile covers 65,000 to 100,000 clones, with more than 75% appearing a single time and 14% to 15% taken by the ten largest. Specimen: PBMCs. The rearrangement uses TRBV2 and TRBJ2-7; weak D call: TRBD1 (6 bases). This TCR was recovered from a woman in her forties in good health and CMV-seropositive. Here the CDR3 DNA reads TGTGCCAGCGGACAGCTATACGAGCAGTACTTC. Translation gives CASGQLYEQYF.